These T cell receptor beta chains were read from a single sample in a study of shared clonotypes between healthy human individuals. Profiling relied on immunoSEQ multiplex PCR, and the TCRdb table lists in-frame clones only, not all of them. The sample has 750,000 to 1,000,000 clones, 80% to 95% seen once; the top ten hold about 24%. Specimen: naive CD8+ T cells sorted from blood. These receptors were obtained from a man younger than 40 in good health. The CDR3 runs from the conserved cysteine through the conserved F or W. Fields, in order: V gene, D gene, clone size, J gene, CDR3 DNA, CDR3 protein. D genes are given only for firm matches. The listing skips clone size in some rows; elsewhere it reads once, few, many or a size class.

TRBV5-5	NA	NA	TRBJ2-1	TGTGCCAGCACGGAGGGGAATGAGCAGTTCTTC	CASTEGNEQFF
TRBV6-6	TRBD2	NA	TRBJ2-1	TGTGCCAGCAGTTACACGGGAGGCTATGAGCAGTTCTTC	CASSYTGGYEQFF
TRBV14	TRBD1	NA	TRBJ2-7	TGTGCCAGCAGCCAAGAGGCGACAGACAGGGGTAGGGAGCAGTACTTC	CASSQEATDRGREQYF
TRBV10-3	TRBD1	NA	TRBJ2-5	TGTGCCATCAGTGAGTCGGACAGGTACCAAGAGACCCAGTACTTC	CAISESDRYQETQYF
TRBV28	NA	NA	TRBJ2-1	TGTGCCAGCAGATACGGGACTGCTTACAATGAGCAGTTCTTC	CASRYGTAYNEQFF
TRBV18	TRBD2	NA	TRBJ2-3	TGTGCCAGCTCACAACCAACCCGGGACCGGGCTACTAGCGGGGGATACACAGATACGCAGTATTTT	CASSQPTRDRATSGGYTDTQYF
TRBV7-9	NA	NA	TRBJ1-1	TGTGCCAGCAGTGCCTGGGGGACTGAAGCTTTCTTT	CASSAWGTEAFF
TRBV28	TRBD1	NA	TRBJ2-7	TGTGCCAGCAGCCCCCAGAGGACAGGAGGTCTAGAGCAGTACTTC	CASSPQRTGGLEQYF
TRBV11-2	NA	NA	TRBJ2-3	TGTGCCAGCAGCCTGTCGCCCCCAGGGAGAAGCACAGATACGCAGTATTTT	CASSLSPPGRSTDTQYF
TRBV23-1	TRBD1	NA	TRBJ1-5	TGCGGCAAGGACAGGGGGCGCACCCCGAGCAATCAGCCCCAGCATTTT	CGKDRGRTPSNQPQHF
TRBV6-5	NA	few	TRBJ1-5	TGTGCCAGCAGTTACGTTACAGGGAAGCCCCAGCATTTT	CASSYVTGKPQHF
TRBV9	TRBD1	NA	TRBJ2-5	TGTGCCAGCAGCGAAGGACAGGGATTTTCCCAGTACTTC	CASSEGQGFSQYF
TRBV9	NA	NA	TRBJ1-1	TGTGCCAGCAGCTTAGGGACCTTAAATTCAGCTTTCTTT	CASSLGTLNSAFF
TRBV6-5	NA	NA	TRBJ2-1	TGTGCCAGCAGTTATTTTGGTCAGTACAATGAGCAGTTCTTC	CASSYFGQYNEQFF
TRBV28	TRBD2	NA	TRBJ2-7	TGTGCCAGCTATGTTAAGGGACTAGCGGGAGTGTATCTCTACGAGCAGTACTTC	CASYVKGLAGVYLYEQYF
TRBV28	TRBD1	NA	TRBJ2-7	TGTGCCAGCAGTCTTCAAGGGACAGGGTCTTCTAAGTACTTC	CASSLQGTGSSKYF
TRBV2	TRBD2	NA	TRBJ2-5	TGTGCCAGCTCTTACGACTTAGCGGGAGAGATGGAGACCCAGTACTTC	CASSYDLAGEMETQYF
TRBV30	TRBD1	NA	TRBJ2-7	TGTGCCTGGAGATCAGGGACAGGGAACTACGAGCAGTACTTC	CAWRSGTGNYEQYF